Listed below are T cell receptor beta chains from one sample, sequenced in a study of blood T cell repertoires in COVID-19. Only in-frame clones appear in the TCRdb table, and some are missing; sequencing was by immunoSEQ multiplex PCR. Of some 290,000 clones in the sample, roughly 86% were seen once. Material for sequencing was peripheral blood. These receptors originate from a man aged 18 to 35 with active or convalescent COVID-19. The CDR3 runs from the conserved cysteine through the conserved F or W. The order of the fields is clone size, D gene, J gene, V gene, CDR3 protein, CDR3 DNA. A D gene is named only where the DNA matches it firmly. A row's size may be missing; if present it is once, few, many or a size class.

clone size: -; D gene: -; J gene: TRBJ2-7; V gene: TRBV6-1; CDR3 protein: CASSEPRGITYEQYF; CDR3 DNA: TGTGCCAGCAGTGAACCGCGGGGAATCACCTACGAGCAGTACTTC
clone size: -; D gene: -; J gene: TRBJ1-5; V gene: TRBV19; CDR3 protein: CASSIGAGNQPQHF; CDR3 DNA: TGTGCCAGTAGTATAGGTGCAGGGAATCAGCCCCAGCATTTT
clone size: -; D gene: -; J gene: TRBJ2-7; V gene: TRBV28; CDR3 protein: CASRPLAGQGYEQYF; CDR3 DNA: TGTGCCAGCAGACCTTTGGCAGGGCAAGGATACGAGCAGTACTTC
clone size: -; D gene: -; J gene: TRBJ2-3; V gene: TRBV18; CDR3 protein: CASSPPGLSGDTQYF; CDR3 DNA: TGTGCCAGCTCACCCCCGGGACTTTCCGGGGATACGCAGTATTTT
clone size: -; D gene: TRBD1; J gene: TRBJ1-5; V gene: TRBV28; CDR3 protein: CAIQGAGVSNQPQHF; CDR3 DNA: TGTGCCATCCAGGGGGCGGGAGTTAGCAATCAGCCCCAGCATTTT
clone size: -; D gene: -; J gene: TRBJ2-5; V gene: TRBV5-6; CDR3 protein: CASSFLAAQETQYF; CDR3 DNA: TGTGCCAGCAGCTTCCTGGCGGCCCAAGAGACCCAGTACTTC
clone size: -; D gene: TRBD1; J gene: TRBJ1-4; V gene: TRBV10-3; CDR3 protein: CAISESTGTGKTQLFF; CDR3 DNA: TGTGCCATCAGTGAGTCGACCGGGACAGGGAAGACTCAACTGTTTTTT
clone size: many; D gene: -; J gene: TRBJ1-4; V gene: TRBV5-1; CDR3 protein: CASSRDSTNEKLFF; CDR3 DNA: TGCGCCAGCAGTCGCGACAGTACTAATGAAAAACTGTTTTTT
clone size: once; D gene: TRBD1; J gene: TRBJ2-1; V gene: TRBV14; CDR3 protein: CASSQANRDREVFSYNEQFF; CDR3 DNA: TGTGCCAGCAGCCAAGCGAACCGGGACAGGGAAGTTTTCTCCTACAATGAGCAGTTCTTC
clone size: -; D gene: -; J gene: TRBJ2-5; V gene: TRBV5-1; CDR3 protein: CASSPVGEEWETQYF; CDR3 DNA: TGCGCCAGCAGCCCGGTCGGGGAGGAATGGGAGACCCAGTACTTC
clone size: -; D gene: TRBD1; J gene: TRBJ2-1; V gene: TRBV2; CDR3 protein: CAESEGQYNEQFF; CDR3 DNA: TGTGCCGAGAGCGAGGGACAGTACAATGAGCAGTTCTTC
clone size: -; D gene: -; J gene: TRBJ2-7; V gene: TRBV6-6; CDR3 protein: CASSDSNRVTEQYF; CDR3 DNA: TGTGCCAGCAGCGACAGTAACAGGGTAACCGAGCAGTACTTC
clone size: -; D gene: TRBD1; J gene: TRBJ2-7; V gene: TRBV5-4; CDR3 protein: CASSLQGTAYEQYF; CDR3 DNA: TGTGCCAGCAGCTTACAGGGGACAGCCTACGAGCAGTACTTC
clone size: -; D gene: -; J gene: TRBJ2-7; V gene: TRBV2; CDR3 protein: CAVGQSSYEQYF; CDR3 DNA: TGTGCCGTCGGACAGAGCTCCTACGAGCAGTACTTC
clone size: -; D gene: TRBD1; J gene: TRBJ1-2; V gene: TRBV19; CDR3 protein: CASSSTGFYGYTF; CDR3 DNA: TGTGCCAGTAGCTCGACAGGGTTCTATGGCTACACCTTC
clone size: -; D gene: TRBD1; J gene: TRBJ2-7; V gene: TRBV6-5; CDR3 protein: CASRPWTGQQQYF; CDR3 DNA: TGTGCCAGCAGACCCTGGACAGGGCAGCAGCAGTACTTC
clone size: -; D gene: TRBD1; J gene: TRBJ2-5; V gene: TRBV15; CDR3 protein: CATSTPRDRFQETQYF; CDR3 DNA: TGTGCCACCAGCACTCCCCGGGACAGATTCCAAGAGACCCAGTACTTC
clone size: -; D gene: -; J gene: TRBJ2-2; V gene: TRBV6-5; CDR3 protein: CASLGLRAWELFF; CDR3 DNA: TGTGCCAGCCTAGGCTTGAGGGCGTGGGAGCTGTTTTTT
clone size: -; D gene: -; J gene: TRBJ1-1; V gene: TRBV24-1; CDR3 protein: CATSDFSGTEAFF; CDR3 DNA: TGTGCCACCAGTGATTTTTCAGGGACTGAAGCTTTCTTT
clone size: -; D gene: -; J gene: TRBJ1-2; V gene: TRBV30; CDR3 protein: CAWRMGTRLGYTF; CDR3 DNA: TGTGCCTGGAGGATGGGGACTAGGTTGGGCTACACCTTC
clone size: -; D gene: -; J gene: TRBJ2-5; V gene: TRBV5-1; CDR3 protein: CASSSGGNQETQYF; CDR3 DNA: TGCGCCAGCAGCTCCGGCGGGAACCAAGAGACCCAGTACTTC
clone size: once; D gene: TRBD2; J gene: TRBJ2-7; V gene: TRBV18; CDR3 protein: CASSQAAGGSTYEQYF; CDR3 DNA: TGTGCCAGCTCTCAGGCCGCGGGGGGTTCCACCTACGAGCAGTACTTC
clone size: once; D gene: -; J gene: TRBJ2-7; V gene: TRBV5-1; CDR3 protein: CASPDNTLTTYEQYF; CDR3 DNA: TGCGCCAGCCCCGATAATACTCTAACTACCTACGAGCAGTACTTC
clone size: -; D gene: TRBD1; J gene: TRBJ2-7; V gene: TRBV9; CDR3 protein: CASSSGDSYEQYF; CDR3 DNA: TGTGCCAGCAGCTCAGGGGACAGCTACGAGCAGTACTTC
clone size: -; D gene: TRBD1; J gene: TRBJ1-1; V gene: TRBV7-3; CDR3 protein: CASSLGQGHTEAFF; CDR3 DNA: TGTGCCAGCAGCTTGGGACAGGGGCACACTGAAGCTTTCTTT
clone size: -; D gene: TRBD1; J gene: TRBJ1-2; V gene: TRBV2; CDR3 protein: CASRRGQKGGYTF; CDR3 DNA: TGTGCCAGCAGGAGGGGGCAGAAGGGTGGCTACACCTTC
clone size: -; D gene: TRBD2; J gene: TRBJ2-1; V gene: TRBV10-2; CDR3 protein: CASKSGLAAYNEQFF; CDR3 DNA: TGCGCCAGCAAGTCGGGACTAGCGGCCTACAATGAGCAGTTCTTC